Listed below are T cell receptor beta chains from one sample, sequenced in a study of T cells after yellow fever vaccination. One entry per CDR3 protein results from TCRdb running MiXCR on the 5' RACE reads. The profile shows a few hundred thousand distinct CDR3 sequences, over 15% of them singletons. The material sequenced was PBMCs, taken 15 days after the yellow fever booster vaccination. Receptors originate from a man under 40 who received the YFV17D yellow fever vaccine. Each CDR3 is given with its conserved first and last residue. The D gene is left open where the match is weak. Expanded clones are given a class, and other clones once, few, many or no size at all.

v_gene,d_gene,abundance,j_gene,CDR3aa,CDR3nt
TRBV20-1,TRBD2,NA,TRBJ2-1,CSAIRLAGFYNEQFF,TGCAGTGCTATAAGACTAGCGGGATTCTACAATGAGCAGTTCTTC
TRBV10-2,TRBD1,NA,TRBJ2-2,CASSESGGSGELFF,TGCGCCAGCAGTGAATCAGGGGGTAGCGGGGAGCTGTTTTTT
TRBV3-1,NA,many,TRBJ2-5,CASSKGLQGGETQYF,TGTGCCAGCAGCAAGGGACTCCAGGGCGGGGAGACCCAGTACTTC
TRBV14,TRBD2,NA,TRBJ2-1,CASSPLAGPEQFF,TGTGCCAGCAGCCCACTAGCGGGGCCTGAGCAGTTCTTC
TRBV7-8,NA,NA,TRBJ1-5,CASSLNRLNQPQHF,TGTGCCAGCAGCTTAAATCGCCTCAATCAGCCCCAGCATTTT
TRBV7-2,NA,few,TRBJ2-7,CASSQPGLATEQYF,TGTGCCAGCAGCCAGCCGGGGCTAGCGACCGAGCAGTACTTC
TRBV29-1,NA,NA,TRBJ1-2,CSVVLGLSYGYTF,TGCAGCGTTGTTTTGGGCTTGAGCTATGGCTACACCTTC
TRBV7-2,NA,NA,TRBJ2-7,CASSLETGREQYF,TGTGCCAGCAGCTTAGAAACGGGACGCGAGCAGTACTTC
TRBV18,NA,NA,TRBJ2-7,CASSPQRNPYEQYF,TGTGCCAGCTCACCGCAAAGGAACCCCTACGAGCAGTACTTC
TRBV6-2/TRBV6-3,TRBD2,NA,TRBJ2-1,CASLGRGTSGYNEQFF,TGTGCCAGCCTCGGGCGCGGGACTAGCGGATACAATGAGCAGTTCTTC
TRBV7-3,NA,few,TRBJ2-3,CASSPMGTDTQYF,TGTGCCAGCAGCCCTATGGGAACCGATACGCAGTATTTT
TRBV7-3,NA,NA,TRBJ2-5,CASSPGWGETQYF,TGTGCCAGCAGCCCAGGGTGGGGAGAGACCCAGTACTTC
TRBV10-3,TRBD1,few,TRBJ1-2,CAIRAGTGYGYTF,TGTGCCATCAGGGCCGGGACAGGATATGGCTACACCTTC
TRBV9,NA,few,TRBJ2-1,CASSVAQGLDEQFF,TGTGCCAGCAGCGTAGCGCAGGGTCTGGATGAGCAGTTCTTC
TRBV5-4,NA,NA,TRBJ1-1,CASSLSEGPEAFF,TGTGCCAGCAGCTTGTCCGAGGGGCCTGAAGCTTTCTTT
TRBV20-1,TRBD1,few,TRBJ1-6,CSASTGVYSPLHF,TGCAGTGCTAGTACAGGGGTTTATTCACCCCTCCACTTT
TRBV29-1,NA,few,TRBJ2-1,CSVEDGGIEQFF,TGCAGCGTTGAAGACGGAGGTATTGAGCAGTTCTTC
TRBV6-5,NA,few,TRBJ2-4,CASSYGAVLAKNIQYF,TGTGCCAGCAGTTACGGGGCAGTCCTAGCCAAAAACATTCAGTACTTC
TRBV5-1,TRBD2,NA,TRBJ2-1,CASSLRRGDEQFF,TGCGCCAGCAGCTTACGGCGGGGGGATGAGCAGTTCTTC
TRBV6-6,NA,few,TRBJ2-1,CASGISYNEQFF,TGTGCCAGCGGGATCTCCTACAATGAGCAGTTCTTC
TRBV11-2,TRBD2,few,TRBJ2-1,CASSSPAGDEQFF,TGTGCCAGCAGTTCACCGGCGGGAGATGAGCAGTTCTTC
TRBV5-1,NA,few,TRBJ2-1,CASSLRGGGVSYNEQFF,TGCGCCAGCAGCTTGAGGGGAGGAGGGGTCTCCTACAATGAGCAGTTCTTC
TRBV20-1,TRBD2,NA,TRBJ2-7,CSASMGLAGGQSEQYF,TGCAGTGCTAGTATGGGACTAGCGGGAGGGCAGAGCGAGCAGTACTTC
TRBV5-1,NA,NA,TRBJ2-1,CASSLDDSYNEQFF,TGCGCCAGCAGCTTGGACGACTCCTACAATGAGCAGTTCTTC
TRBV3-1,NA,NA,TRBJ2-3,CASSQFYTQYF,TGTGCCAGCAGCCAGTTCTATACGCAGTATTTT
TRBV5-6,TRBD1,NA,TRBJ1-1,CASSTPRQGNTEAFF,TGTGCCAGCAGCACCCCTCGACAGGGAAACACTGAAGCTTTCTTT
TRBV29-1,TRBD2,NA,TRBJ2-7,CSVGGTSGSGEQYF,TGCAGCGTAGGTGGGACTAGCGGGAGCGGGGAGCAGTACTTC
TRBV20-1,TRBD1,NA,TRBJ1-4,CSARNRGRGPSNEKLFF,TGCAGTGCTAGGAACAGGGGGCGCGGACCATCGAATGAAAAACTGTTTTTT
TRBV7-2,NA,once,TRBJ1-6,CASSLPQGHSPLHF,TGTGCCAGCAGCTTACCCCAGGGGCACTCACCCCTCCACTTT
TRBV29-1,TRBD2,NA,TRBJ2-1,CSVLLALGNEQFF,TGCAGCGTTTTACTAGCGCTGGGTAATGAGCAGTTCTTC
TRBV6-1,NA,few,TRBJ1-3,CASRVDISGNTIYF,TGTGCCAGCAGAGTAGACATCTCTGGAAACACCATATATTTT
TRBV5-1,TRBD2,few,TRBJ2-5,CASSIGGRAETQYF,TGCGCCAGCAGCATAGGCGGGAGGGCAGAGACCCAGTACTTC
TRBV7-9,NA,few,TRBJ2-3,CASSRGFSTDTQYF,TGTGCCAGCAGCCGCGGATTTAGCACAGATACGCAGTATTTT
TRBV6-2/TRBV6-3,NA,few,TRBJ2-7,CASSSGVWEQYF,TGTGCCAGCAGCTCGGGAGTCTGGGAGCAGTACTTC
TRBV11-2,NA,few,TRBJ2-7,CASSLEGEQGSEQYF,TGTGCCAGCAGCTTAGAGGGGGAACAGGGAAGCGAGCAGTACTTC
TRBV3-1,TRBD1,few,TRBJ1-1,CASSHLWDRGSTEAFF,TGTGCCAGCAGCCATTTGTGGGACAGGGGTAGCACTGAAGCTTTCTTT
TRBV5-1,NA,few,TRBJ2-1,CASSGEVEQFF,TGCGCCAGCAGCGGGGAGGTTGAGCAGTTCTTC
TRBV29-1,TRBD1,many,TRBJ1-1,CSVVGTGNTEAFF,TGCAGCGTTGTCGGGACAGGGAACACTGAAGCTTTCTTT
TRBV4-2,NA,NA,TRBJ2-7,CASSLGPYYEQYF,TGTGCCAGCAGCCTTGGACCTTACTACGAGCAGTACTTC
TRBV30,TRBD2,NA,TRBJ2-7,CAWSLGLAAYEQYF,TGTGCCTGGAGCCTAGGACTAGCGGCCTACGAGCAGTACTTC
TRBV7-2,NA,NA,TRBJ1-4,CASSLRTANEKLFF,TGTGCCAGCAGCTTAAGGACCGCTAATGAAAAACTGTTTTTT
TRBV5-6,NA,few,TRBJ2-7,CASSRTSMGYEQYF,TGTGCCAGCAGCCGGACCAGCATGGGGTACGAGCAGTACTTC
TRBV20-1,TRBD2,many,TRBJ2-1,CSARTSGSGPGSYNEQFF,TGCAGTGCTAGAACTAGCGGGTCTGGGCCGGGCTCCTACAATGAGCAGTTCTTC
TRBV19,NA,NA,TRBJ2-4,CATTDLYIQYF,TGTGCCACCACCGACTTATACATTCAGTACTTC
TRBV12-3/TRBV12-4,NA,few,TRBJ1-1,CASSLSWGNTEAFF,TGTGCCAGCAGTTTATCTTGGGGGAACACTGAAGCTTTCTTT
TRBV7-2,NA,few,TRBJ2-7,CASSSIRTRGPYEQYF,TGTGCCAGCAGCTCCATTCGCACCCGGGGACCCTACGAGCAGTACTTC
TRBV30,TRBD2,NA,TRBJ2-3,CAWIFGREADTQYF,TGTGCCTGGATTTTCGGGAGGGAGGCAGATACGCAGTATTTT
TRBV6-5,NA,once,TRBJ2-1,CASSIWGGEQFF,TGTGCCAGCAGCATCTGGGGCGGGGAGCAGTTCTTC
TRBV5-1,NA,few,TRBJ2-7,CASSLGTARSYEQYF,TGCGCCAGCAGCCTGGGGACCGCTAGGTCCTACGAGCAGTACTTC
TRBV15,TRBD1,NA,TRBJ1-4,CATSIGDREEKLFF,TGTGCCACCAGCATTGGGGACAGGGAAGAAAAACTGTTTTTT
TRBV3-1,NA,NA,TRBJ1-5,CASSHATEIQPQHF,TGTGCCAGCAGCCACGCAACAGAGATTCAGCCCCAGCATTTT
TRBV4-1,TRBD1,many,TRBJ2-5,CASSQGTGGMETQYF,TGCGCCAGCAGCCAGGGGACAGGGGGCATGGAGACCCAGTACTTC
TRBV5-1,NA,NA,TRBJ2-5,CASSQDGTLEGETQYF,TGCGCCAGCAGCCAAGACGGGACGTTGGAAGGGGAGACCCAGTACTTC
TRBV12-3/TRBV12-4,NA,NA,TRBJ2-7,CASSSPGGRRLTRYF,TGTGCCAGCAGCTCCCCAGGCGGACGGAGGCTAACGCGGTACTTC